The T cell receptor beta chain under discussion was sequenced for a study of shared clonotypes between healthy human individuals. Study results and limitations: Clonotype sharing among donors likely depends on sequencing depth.

A remark on this clone: Its matching antigen is unknown.

This table comes from immunoSEQ multiplex PCR, and its TCRdb copy is limited to in-frame clones, with some not included. The sample includes 2 million or so clones, about 95% of them seen just once. This CDR3 comprises 14 residues. In germline, CDR1 is SQVTM, CDR2 ANQGSEA. Trimming took off 0 bases at V and 0 bases at J, with 9 bases between the two ends. CD8 cells regarded as naive lacked CD45RO, were positively chosen for CCR7, and omitted terminally differentiated effector memory CD45RA+ cells. Every one of the donors was a Caucasian adult that lived in Nashville, Tennessee. The V call is TRBV29-1, the J call TRBJ2-7, with D perhaps assigned TRBD1 or TRBD2 (5 bases each). The sequence was obtained from a young man in good health. The sequencing sample was made of naive CD8+ T cells sorted from blood. DNA of the CDR3: TGCAGCGTTGAAGAGGGGGACCACTCCTACGAGCAGTACTTC. Translating it yields CSVEEGDHSYEQYF.